This TCR beta chain was profiled in a study of somatic mutations in cytotoxic T cells in rheumatoid arthritis. Study at large: Several of the V beta antibody-stained T-cell populations were flow-sorted at nearly 100% purity; V beta1+ cells were among them and were sequenced for TCRB.

V trimming: 1 base; J trimming: 0 bases; junction bases outside the gene matches: 5. The germline gives CDR1 SGHTA, CDR2 FQGNSA. The CDR3 loop spans 16 amino acids. The study, taken as a whole, reports: Antigen targets of the expanded CD8+ clones remained unidentified. Among rheumatoid arthritis patients, TRBV07 appeared slightly underrepresented, and this finding was left without any adjustment for multiple comparisons. With about 60 patients examined, roughly eight had a largest CD8+ clone exceeding 20% of CD8+ cells.

Profiled with immunoSEQ multiplex PCR; TCRdb holds only in-frame clones, not every one. The sample carries some 40,000 clones, more than 80% recorded once. As regards this clone: What it binds is unknown.

The chain couples TRBV7-2 to TRBJ1-1; 7 positions agree with TRBD1. The source is a man in his forties in good health. Sequenced material: CD8+ T cells sorted from blood. CDR3 coding DNA: TGTGCCAGCAGCTTAGACAGGGGCCTTATGAACACTGAAGCTTTCTTT. Encoded protein: CASSLDRGLMNTEAFF.